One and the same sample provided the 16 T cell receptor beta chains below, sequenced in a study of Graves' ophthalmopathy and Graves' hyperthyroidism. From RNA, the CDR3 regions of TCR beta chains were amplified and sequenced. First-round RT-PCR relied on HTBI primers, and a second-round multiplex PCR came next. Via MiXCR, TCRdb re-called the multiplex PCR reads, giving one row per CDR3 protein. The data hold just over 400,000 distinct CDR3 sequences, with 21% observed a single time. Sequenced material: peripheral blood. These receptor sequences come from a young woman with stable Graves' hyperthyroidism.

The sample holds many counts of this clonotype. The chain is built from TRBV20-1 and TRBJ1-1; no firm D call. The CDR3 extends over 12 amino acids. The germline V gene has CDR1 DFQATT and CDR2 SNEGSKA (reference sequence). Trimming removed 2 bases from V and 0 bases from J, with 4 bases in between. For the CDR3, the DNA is TGCAGTGCTAGATGGATGAACACTGAAGCTTTCTTT. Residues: CSARWMNTEAFF.

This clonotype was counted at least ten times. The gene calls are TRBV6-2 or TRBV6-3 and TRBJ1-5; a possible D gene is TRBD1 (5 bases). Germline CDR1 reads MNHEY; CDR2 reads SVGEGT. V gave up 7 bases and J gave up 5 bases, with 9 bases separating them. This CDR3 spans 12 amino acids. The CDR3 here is CASNGGYQPQHF. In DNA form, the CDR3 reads TGTGCCAGCAACGGGGGATATCAGCCCCAGCATTTT.

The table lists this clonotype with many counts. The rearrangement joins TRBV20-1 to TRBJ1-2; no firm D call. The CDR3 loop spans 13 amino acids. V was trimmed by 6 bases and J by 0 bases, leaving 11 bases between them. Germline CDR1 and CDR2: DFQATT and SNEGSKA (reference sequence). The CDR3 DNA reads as TGCAGTGCAGAAAGAGGGCCTAACTATGGCTACACCTTC. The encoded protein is CSAERGPNYGYTF.

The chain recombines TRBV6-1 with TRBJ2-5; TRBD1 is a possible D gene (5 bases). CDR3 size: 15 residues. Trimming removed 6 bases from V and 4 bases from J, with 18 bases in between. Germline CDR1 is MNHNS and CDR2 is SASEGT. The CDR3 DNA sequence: TGTGCCAGCAGCCCAACCCAGGGAATGGGAGAGACCCAGTACTTC. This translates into CASSPTQGMGETQYF.

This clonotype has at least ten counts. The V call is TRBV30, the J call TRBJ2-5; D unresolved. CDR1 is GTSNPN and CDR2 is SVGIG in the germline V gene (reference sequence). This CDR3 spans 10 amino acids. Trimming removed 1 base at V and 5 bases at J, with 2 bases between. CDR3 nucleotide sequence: TGTGCCTGGAGTGACGAGACCCAGTACTTC. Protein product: CAWSDETQYF.

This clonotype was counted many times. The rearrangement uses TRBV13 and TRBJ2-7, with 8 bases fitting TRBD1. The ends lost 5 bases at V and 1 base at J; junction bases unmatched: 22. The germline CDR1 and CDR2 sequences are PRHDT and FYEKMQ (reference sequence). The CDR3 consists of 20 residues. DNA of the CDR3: TGTGCCAGCAGCCTCCGGCCGGGACAGGACCATTCCGTGGTTTCCTACGAGCAGTACTTC. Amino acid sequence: CASSLRPGQDHSVVSYEQYF.

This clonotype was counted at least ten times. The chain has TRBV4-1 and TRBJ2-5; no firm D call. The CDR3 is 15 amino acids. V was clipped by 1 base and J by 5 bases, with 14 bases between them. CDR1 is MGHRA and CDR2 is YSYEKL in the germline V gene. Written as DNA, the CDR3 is TGCGCCAGCAGCCAAGCTGGGCTGGGTGGGGAGACCCAGTACTTC. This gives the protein CASSQAGLGGETQYF.

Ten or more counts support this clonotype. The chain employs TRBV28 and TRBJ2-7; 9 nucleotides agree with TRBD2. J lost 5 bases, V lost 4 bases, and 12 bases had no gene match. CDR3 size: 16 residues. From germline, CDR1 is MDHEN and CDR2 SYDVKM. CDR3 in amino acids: CASSSILAGEYNEQYF. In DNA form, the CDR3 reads TGTGCCAGCAGTTCGATATTAGCGGGAGAGTATAACGAGCAGTACTTC.

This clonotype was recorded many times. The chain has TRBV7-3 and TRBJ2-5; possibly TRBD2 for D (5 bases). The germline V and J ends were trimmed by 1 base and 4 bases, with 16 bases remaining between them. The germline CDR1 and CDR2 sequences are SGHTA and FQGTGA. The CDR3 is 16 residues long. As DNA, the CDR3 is TGTGCCAGCAGCTTAAGATCCCCCTCTAGCCCAGAGACCCAGTACTTC. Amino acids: CASSLRSPSSPETQYF.

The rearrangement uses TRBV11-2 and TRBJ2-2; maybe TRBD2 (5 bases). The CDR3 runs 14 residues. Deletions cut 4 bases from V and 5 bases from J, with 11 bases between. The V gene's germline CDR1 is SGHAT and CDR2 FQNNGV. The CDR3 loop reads CASSSLRVTGELFF. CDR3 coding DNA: TGTGCCAGCAGCTCCTTGAGGGTGACCGGGGAGCTGTTTTTT.

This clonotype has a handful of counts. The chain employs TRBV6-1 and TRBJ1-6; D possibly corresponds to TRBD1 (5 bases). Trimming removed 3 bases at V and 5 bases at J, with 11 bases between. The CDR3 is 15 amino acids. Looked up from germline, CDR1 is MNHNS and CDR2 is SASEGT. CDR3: CASSDRGTNNSPLHF. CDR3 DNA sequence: TGTGCCAGCAGTGACAGAGGGACGAATAATTCACCCCTCCACTTT.

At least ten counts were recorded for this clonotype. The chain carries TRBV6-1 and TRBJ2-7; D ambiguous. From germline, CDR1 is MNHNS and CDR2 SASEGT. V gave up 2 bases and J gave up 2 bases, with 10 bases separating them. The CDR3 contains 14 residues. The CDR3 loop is CASSEWVRAYEQYF. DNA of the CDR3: TGTGCCAGCAGTGAATGGGTTAGGGCCTACGAGCAGTACTTC.

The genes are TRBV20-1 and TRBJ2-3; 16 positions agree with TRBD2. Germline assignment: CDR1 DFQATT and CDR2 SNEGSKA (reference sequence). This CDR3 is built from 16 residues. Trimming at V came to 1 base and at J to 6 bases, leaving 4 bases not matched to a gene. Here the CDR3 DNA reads TGCAGTGCTAGAGGTGGGACTAGCGGGAGGGGGGATACGCAGTATTTT. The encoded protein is CSARGGTSGRGDTQYF.

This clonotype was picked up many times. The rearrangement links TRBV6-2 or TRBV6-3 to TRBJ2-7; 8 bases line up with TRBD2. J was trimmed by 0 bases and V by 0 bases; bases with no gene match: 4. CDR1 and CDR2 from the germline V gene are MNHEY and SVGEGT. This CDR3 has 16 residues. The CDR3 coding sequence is TGTGCCAGCAGTTACTCCGGGACTAGTCCCTCCTACGAGCAGTACTTC. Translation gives CASSYSGTSPSYEQYF.

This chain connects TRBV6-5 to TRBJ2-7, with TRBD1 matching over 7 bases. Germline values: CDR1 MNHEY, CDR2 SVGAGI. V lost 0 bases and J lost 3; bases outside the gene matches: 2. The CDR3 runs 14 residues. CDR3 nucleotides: TGTGCCAGCAGTTACTCGACAGGGATCTACGAGCAGTACTTC. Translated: CASSYSTGIYEQYF.

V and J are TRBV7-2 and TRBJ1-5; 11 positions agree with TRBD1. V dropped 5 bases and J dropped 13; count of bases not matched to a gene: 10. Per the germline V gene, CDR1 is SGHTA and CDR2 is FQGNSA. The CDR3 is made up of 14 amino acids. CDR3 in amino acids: CASSRGQGADFQHF. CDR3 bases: TGTGCCAGCAGCCGAGGACAGGGGGCGGACTTTCAGCATTTT.